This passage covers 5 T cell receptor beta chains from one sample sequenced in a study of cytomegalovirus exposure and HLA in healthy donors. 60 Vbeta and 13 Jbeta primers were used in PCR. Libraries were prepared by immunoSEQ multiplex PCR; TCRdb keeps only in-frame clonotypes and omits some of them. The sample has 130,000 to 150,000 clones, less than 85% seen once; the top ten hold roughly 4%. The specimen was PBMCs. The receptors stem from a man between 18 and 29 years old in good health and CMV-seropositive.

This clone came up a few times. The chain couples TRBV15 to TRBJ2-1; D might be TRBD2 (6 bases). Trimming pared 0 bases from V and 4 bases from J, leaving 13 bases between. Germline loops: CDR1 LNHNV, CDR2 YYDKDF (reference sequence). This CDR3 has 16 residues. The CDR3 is CATSRDFGSLYNEQFF. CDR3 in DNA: TGTGCCACCAGCAGAGATTTCGGGAGCCTTTACAATGAGCAGTTCTTC.

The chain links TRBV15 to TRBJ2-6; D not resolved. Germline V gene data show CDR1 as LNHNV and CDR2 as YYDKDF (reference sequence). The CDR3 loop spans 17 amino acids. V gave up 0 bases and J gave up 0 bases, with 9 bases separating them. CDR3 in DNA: TGTGCCACCAGCAGAGATGTCAGAAGCTCTGGGGCCAACGTCCTGACTTTC. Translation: CATSRDVRSSGANVLTF.

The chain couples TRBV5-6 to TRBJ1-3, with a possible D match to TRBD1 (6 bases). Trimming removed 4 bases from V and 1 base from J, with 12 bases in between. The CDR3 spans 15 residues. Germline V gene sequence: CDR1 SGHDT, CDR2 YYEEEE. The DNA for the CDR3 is TGTGCCAGCAGCCCTCAGGGGAGATCTGGAAACACCATATATTTT. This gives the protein CASSPQGRSGNTIYF.

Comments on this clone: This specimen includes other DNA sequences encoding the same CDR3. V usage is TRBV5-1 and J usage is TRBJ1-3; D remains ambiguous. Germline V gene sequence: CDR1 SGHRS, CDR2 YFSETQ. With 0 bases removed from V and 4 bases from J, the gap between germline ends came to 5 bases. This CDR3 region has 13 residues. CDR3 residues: CASSLGPGNTIYF. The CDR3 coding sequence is TGCGCCAGCAGCTTGGGGCCGGGAAACACCATATATTTT.

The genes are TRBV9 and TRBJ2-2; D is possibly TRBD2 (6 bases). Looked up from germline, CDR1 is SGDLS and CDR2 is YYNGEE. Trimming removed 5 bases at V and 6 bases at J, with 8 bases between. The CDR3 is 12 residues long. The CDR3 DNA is TGTGCCAGCAGTGCGGGACCCGGGGAGCTGTTTTTT. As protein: CASSAGPGELFF. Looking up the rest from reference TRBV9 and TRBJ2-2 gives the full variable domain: DSGVTQTPKHLITATGQRVTLRCSPRSGDLSVYWYQQSLDQGLQFLIQYYNGEERAKGNILERFSAQQFPDLHSELNLSSLELGDSALYFCASSAGPGELFFGEGSRLTVL.